Each of the 26 T cell receptor beta chains below was sequenced from the same sample in a study of response to subunit inactivated influenza vaccine. One entry per CDR3 protein results from TCRdb running MiXCR on the RT-PCR reads. The sample has over 750,000 distinct CDR3 sequences, 20% to 25% seen once. This material consisted of PBMCs from blood, taken around 5 days after vaccination. The receptors were gathered from a man in his fifties or sixties who received an inactivated influenza vaccine.

This clonotype has at least ten counts. V and J are TRBV9 and TRBJ2-5; the D call may be TRBD1 or TRBD2 (5 bases each). The CDR3 has 15 amino acids. Trimming shortened V by 4 bases and J by 2 bases, and 15 bases separated the two germline ends. The germline gives CDR1 SGDLS, CDR2 YYNGEE. CDR3 in amino acids: CASSPMGRVQETQYF. In DNA, the CDR3 is TGTGCCAGCAGCCCAATGGGACGGGTACAAGAGACCCAGTACTTC.

This clonotype has a handful of counts. The chain links TRBV14 to TRBJ2-7, with TRBD2 matching 7 bases. In germline, CDR1 is SGHDN, CDR2 FVKESK. The V and J ends lost 1 base and 1 base, in that order; junction bases with no gene match: 7. This CDR3 spans 16 amino acids. The CDR3 loop is CASSQGGGRGSYEQYF. CDR3 DNA sequence: TGTGCCAGCAGCCAAGGCGGCGGGAGAGGTTCCTACGAGCAGTACTTC.

This clonotype was seen at least ten times. V gene TRBV25-1 combines with J gene TRBJ1-4; a possible D gene is TRBD1 (6 bases). Germline-derived CDR1 and CDR2 are MGHDK and SYGVNS. The V end lost 3 bases, the J end lost 8 bases, and 16 bases lay between the germline ends. The CDR3 runs 15 residues. The CDR3 coding sequence is TGTGCCAGCAGTGAGCCCGCAGGGGCGGGAGAAAAACTGTTTTTT. Translating gives CASSEPAGAGEKLFF.

This clonotype appeared a few times. This chain links TRBV18 with TRBJ2-1, with a tentative D call TRBD2 (6 bases). Per germline, CDR1 KGHSH and CDR2 LQKENI. V dropped 0 bases and J dropped 9 bases, with 18 bases sitting between them. CDR3 length: 16 amino acids. The CDR3: CASSPPGTLVVGEQFF. The CDR3 region has the DNA TGTGCCAGCTCACCACCCGGGACTCTTGTTGTGGGTGAGCAGTTCTTC.

The rearrangement uses TRBV5-1 and TRBJ2-3; D is perhaps TRBD1 (8 bases). Trimming shortened V by 2 bases and J by 1 base, and 14 bases separated the two germline ends. CDR1 is SGHRS and CDR2 is YFSETQ in the germline V gene. The CDR3 is made up of 16 amino acids. CDR3 nucleotides: TGCGCCAGCAGCTTCCAGGGGGCGGGGGGCACAGATACGCAGTATTTT. Its protein is CASSFQGAGGTDTQYF.

This clonotype has just a few counts. The chain employs TRBV5-1 and TRBJ2-7; the D gene is possibly TRBD1 (6 bases). The CDR3 sequence is 14 residues long. Germline-derived CDR1 and CDR2 are SGHRS and YFSETQ. V gave up 2 bases and J gave up 5 bases, with 14 bases separating them. CDR3 coding DNA: TGCGCCAGCAGCTTACTGGCAGGGGTTAACGAGCAGTACTTC. The encoded protein is CASSLLAGVNEQYF. Drawing the rest from reference TRBV5-1 and TRBJ2-7, the complete variable domain is KAGVTQTPRYLIKTRGQQVTLSCSPISGHRSVSWYQQTPGQGLQFLFEYFSETQRNKGNFPGRFSGRQFSNSRSEMNVSTLELGDSALYLCASSLLAGVNEQYFGPGTRLTVT.

With regard to this clonotype: The junction departs from germline at one end; a sequencing error may be responsible. The gene calls are TRBV5-6 and TRBJ2-7; TRBD2 is a possible D gene (6 bases). Germline V gene lookup returns CDR1 SGHDT and CDR2 YYEEEE. The CDR3 spans 16 residues. The CDR3, as DNA: TGTGCCAGCAGCTTGCGTCGGGAGTATCTCTCCCACGAGCAGTACTTC. Amino acids: CASSLRREYLSHEQYF.

Worth noting for this clonotype: A much larger clone differs by one base, so this may be a read error. This chain links TRBV20-1 with TRBJ2-5, with TRBD1 matching 7 bases. Trimming took 7 bases from V and 1 from J; bases not matched to a gene: 9. The germline V gene has CDR1 DFQATT and CDR2 SNEGSKA (reference sequence). The CDR3 totals 14 residues. In DNA, the CDR3 is TGCAGTGGAGTCCCCCGGACAGGCCAAGAGACCCAGTACTTC. Protein product: CSGVPRTGQETQYF.

The V and J genes are TRBV11-2 and TRBJ2-2; D is unclear. Per germline, CDR1 SGHAT and CDR2 FQNNGV. Between the trimmed V and J ends, which lost 0 bases and 4 bases, there was a span of 12 bases. The CDR3 has 16 amino acids. The CDR3 DNA is TGTGCCAGCAGCTTAGATCGGGCCGAACTCACCGGGGAGCTGTTTTTT. It specifies CASSLDRAELTGELFF.

This clonotype was found a few times. The V gene is TRBV7-2, the J gene TRBJ1-1; no clear D. V was clipped by 3 bases and J by 10 bases, with 9 bases between them. Per the germline V gene, CDR1 is SGHTA and CDR2 is FQGNSA. The CDR3 contains 11 residues. The CDR3 nucleotides read TGTGCCAGCAGCTTCGGGTTCGGAGCTTTCTTT. Encoded protein: CASSFGFGAFF.

Comments on this clonotype: One junction end disagrees with the germline gene, perhaps due to a read error. J is TRBJ2-7 and V is TRBV28, with D possibly matching TRBD1 (6 bases). Germline V gives CDR1 MDHEN, CDR2 SYDVKM. CDR3 length equals 13 residues. The CDR3 nucleotides are TGTGCCAGCAGCCTAACGACAGGATGGGGCAGGGACTTC. Protein sequence: CASSLTTGWGRDF.

The chain joins TRBV20-1 to TRBJ2-7; 11 bases align to TRBD2. The CDR3 runs 13 residues. CDR1 is DFQATT, CDR2 SNEGSKA, per germline (reference sequence). The junction had 6 bases not matched to a gene; V was cut back by 5 bases and J by 6 bases. The CDR3: CSAVTSGISEQYF. The CDR3 bases are TGCAGTGCTGTGACTAGCGGGATTAGCGAGCAGTACTTC.

The V gene is TRBV7-8, the J gene TRBJ2-5, with 10 bases fitting TRBD2. The CDR3 has 15 amino acids. In germline, CDR1 is SGHVS, CDR2 FQNEAQ. Trimming cost V 5 bases and J 2 bases; bases outside gene matches: 5. Here the CDR3 DNA reads TGTGCCAGCAGCAAAGGACTAGCGGCACAAGAGACCCAGTACTTC. Translating it yields CASSKGLAAQETQYF. Full variable domain (rest looked up from reference TRBV7-8 and TRBJ2-5): GAGVSQSPRYKVAKRGQDVALRCDPISGHVSLFWYQQALGQGPEFLTYFQNEAQLDKSGLPSDRFFAERPEGSVSTLKIQRTQQEDSAVYLCASSKGLAAQETQYFGPGTRLLVL.

This clonotype was seen many times. In nucleotides, the CDR3 is TGTGCCAGCAGCACAGACAGGTTTTACAATGAGCAGTTCTTC. As protein: CASSTDRFYNEQFF. The gene calls are TRBV7-8 and TRBJ2-1; tentatively, D is TRBD1 (6 bases). From germline, CDR1 is SGHVS and CDR2 FQNEAQ. V lost 5 bases and J lost 4, with 12 bases in between. The CDR3 covers 14 residues. Filled out from reference TRBV7-8 and TRBJ2-1, the complete variable domain reads GAGVSQSPRYKVAKRGQDVALRCDPISGHVSLFWYQQALGQGPEFLTYFQNEAQLDKSGLPSDRFFAERPEGSVSTLKIQRTQQEDSAVYLCASSTDRFYNEQFFGPGTRLTVL.

This clonotype was detected a few times. J is TRBJ1-2 and V is TRBV12-3 or TRBV12-4; D perhaps matches TRBD1 (6 bases). V was trimmed by 4 bases and J by 11 bases, leaving 20 bases between them. The CDR3 consists of 14 residues. The CDR3 DNA follows: TGTGCCAGCAGTTCAGGTCGGGGGGCCAGTCTTTACACCTTC. Amino acids: CASSSGRGASLYTF.

This chain uses TRBV6-5 with TRBJ1-2, with TRBD1 as a possible D gene (6 bases). The CDR3 is made up of 15 amino acids. Between the trimmed V and J ends, which lost 2 bases and 0 bases, there was a span of 10 bases. Germline values: CDR1 MNHEY, CDR2 SVGAGI. The DNA of the CDR3 is TGTGCCAGCAGTTACAGTGGGACAACTAACTATGGCTACACCTTC. Its translation: CASSYSGTTNYGYTF.

This clonotype has only a few counts. The rearrangement joins TRBV6-5 to TRBJ2-3, with D perhaps matching TRBD1 (6 bases). Germline loops: CDR1 MNHEY, CDR2 SVGAGI. V lost 2 bases to trimming and J lost 3 bases, with 12 bases between them. The CDR3 runs to 15 residues. DNA of the CDR3: TGTGCCAGCAGTTACAGCCAGGGGCGGACAGATACGCAGTATTTT. The encoded protein is CASSYSQGRTDTQYF.

The genes are TRBV5-1 and TRBJ2-3; D not resolved. Per germline, CDR1 SGHRS and CDR2 YFSETQ. V was pared by 0 bases and J by 3 bases, with 11 bases between. The CDR3 has 15 amino acids. For the CDR3, the DNA is TGCGCCAGCAGCTTGGCTCTCGGAAATACAGATACGCAGTATTTT. Its protein is CASSLALGNTDTQYF.

This clonotype was detected once. This rearrangement joins TRBV15 to TRBJ2-7, with unresolved D. Germline lookup yields CDR1 LNHNV and CDR2 YYDKDF (reference sequence). CDR3 length: 15 amino acids. Trimming left V 0 bases short and J 2 bases short, with 11 bases between. The chain's CDR3 is CATSRDRGKTYEQYF. For the CDR3, the DNA is TGTGCCACCAGCAGAGATAGAGGCAAAACCTACGAGCAGTACTTC.

This clonotype was observed a few times. This chain uses TRBV20-1 with TRBJ2-1; D is possibly TRBD1 or TRBD2 (6 bases each). This CDR3 has 14 residues. CDR1 DFQATT and CDR2 SNEGSKA come from the germline V gene (reference sequence). V was pared by 3 bases and J by 8 bases, with 17 bases between. The CDR3, as DNA: TGCAGTGCTAGCCTCTTCACGGGGGCGGATGAGCAGTTCTTC. Protein sequence: CSASLFTGADEQFF.

Ten or more counts support this clonotype. This chain joins TRBV29-1 and TRBJ2-1, with D maybe TRBD2 (6 bases). Trimming removed 3 bases at V and 10 bases at J, with 16 bases between. The CDR3 contains 13 residues. Germline V gene data show CDR1 as SQVTM and CDR2 as ANQGSEA. CDR3 bases: TGCAGCGTTGAGAGTACCGGGACTCGGGAGCAGTTCTTC. Amino acid sequence: CSVESTGTREQFF.

The genes are TRBV29-1 and TRBJ2-3, with TRBD2 matching over 8 bases. After removal of 3 bases from V and 1 base from J, the junction contained 6 bases not matched to a gene. This CDR3 spans 15 amino acids. The germline V gene encodes CDR1 SQVTM and CDR2 ANQGSEA. CDR3 residues: CSVEATSVGTDTQYF. The CDR3 bases are TGCAGCGTTGAGGCGACTAGCGTCGGCACAGATACGCAGTATTTT.

The V call is TRBV7-2, the J call TRBJ2-7; perhaps TRBD1 as D (6 bases). The V and J ends lost 5 bases and 6 bases respectively, with 14 bases between them. From germline, CDR1 is SGHTA and CDR2 FQGNSA. The CDR3 has 13 residues. CDR3 loop: CASSGQQGFEQYF. For the CDR3, the DNA is TGTGCCAGCAGCGGACAACAGGGATTCGAGCAGTACTTC.

This clonotype showed up many times. With a much larger clone just one base away, this may be a read error. J is TRBJ2-1 and V is TRBV2, with TRBD2 matching over 8 bases. Trimming took 11 bases from V and 2 from J; bases not matched to a gene: 23. Germline-derived CDR1 and CDR2 are SNHLY and FYNNEI. The length of the CDR3 is 19 residues. CDR3 loop: CAFCFGPVGGRIPYNEQFF. The CDR3 DNA reads as TGTGCCTTCTGTTTCGGGCCTGTCGGCGGGAGGATACCCTACAATGAGCAGTTCTTC.

The V gene is TRBV20-1, the J gene TRBJ2-2; D is unresolved. The CDR3 sequence is 13 residues long. Germline-derived CDR1 and CDR2 are DFQATT and SNEGSKA (reference sequence). V lost 5 bases and J lost 0, with 7 bases in between. The CDR3 sequence is CSAGISNTGELFF. The CDR3 nucleotides are TGCAGTGCTGGTATCTCGAACACCGGGGAGCTGTTTTTT.

This clonotype was seen at least ten times. The V call is TRBV6-2 or TRBV6-3, the J call TRBJ2-1; no definite D call. V was cut by 6 bases and J by 2 bases, with 17 bases left in between. This CDR3 has 16 amino acids. Germline CDR1 MNHEY, CDR2 SVGEGT. CDR3 in DNA: TGTGCCAGCAGAATAACCCGGTCCTGGCCCTACAATGAGCAGTTCTTC. Translating it yields CASRITRSWPYNEQFF.